A selection of T cell receptor beta chains follows, all from one sample in a study of T cell repertoires in cytomegalovirus infection. No antigens are known for them. TCRdb reprocessed the reads with MiXCR, giving one entry per CDR3 protein. The sample holds around 570,000 distinct CDR3 sequences, around two fifths seen once. The specimen comprised cultured PBMCs, sampled from culture after CMV antigen stimulation. All receptors derive from a human donor in good health (CMV status not recorded). Some clones in this sample may be carry-over from other donors' samples. Both conserved end residues are part of each CDR3. A D gene is named only where the DNA matches it firmly. The size field is filled for only some rows; it gives once, few, many or a size class.

V gene: TRBV20-1; clone size: NA; J gene: TRBJ1-4; D gene: NA; CDR3 protein: CSATGTGGKDEKLFF; CDR3 DNA: TGCAGTGCCACAGGGACGGGAGGGAAGGATGAAAAACTGTTTTTT
V gene: TRBV20-1; clone size: few; J gene: TRBJ2-1; D gene: NA; CDR3 protein: CSAVKGSSYNEQFF; CDR3 DNA: TGCAGTGCCGTGAAGGGTAGCTCCTACAATGAGCAGTTCTTC
V gene: TRBV18; clone size: few; J gene: TRBJ2-1; D gene: TRBD1; CDR3 protein: CASSPDRATYNEQFF; CDR3 DNA: TGTGCCAGCTCACCTGACAGGGCCACCTACAATGAGCAGTTCTTC
V gene: TRBV20-1; clone size: few; J gene: TRBJ2-2; D gene: TRBD2; CDR3 protein: CSARDVRSAGGYDANTGELFF; CDR3 DNA: TGCAGTGCTAGAGACGTCAGGTCAGCGGGGGGCTACGATGCGAACACCGGGGAGCTGTTTTTT
V gene: TRBV7-9; clone size: few; J gene: TRBJ1-2; D gene: NA; CDR3 protein: CASSLGLRHYGYTF; CDR3 DNA: TGTGCCAGCAGCTTGGGGCTGAGGCACTATGGCTACACCTTC
V gene: TRBV6-1; clone size: NA; J gene: TRBJ2-1; D gene: TRBD2; CDR3 protein: CASRGSGRGEQFF; CDR3 DNA: TGTGCCAGCAGGGGTAGCGGGAGAGGCGAGCAGTTCTTC
V gene: TRBV19; clone size: NA; J gene: TRBJ1-1; D gene: TRBD1; CDR3 protein: CASSPGQGDGMNTEAFF; CDR3 DNA: TGTGCCAGTAGTCCGGGACAGGGGGATGGGATGAACACTGAAGCTTTCTTT
V gene: TRBV12-3/TRBV12-4; clone size: NA; J gene: TRBJ1-1; D gene: NA; CDR3 protein: CASSLSGFLSPEAFF; CDR3 DNA: TGTGCCAGCAGTTTATCAGGGTTTTTGAGCCCTGAAGCTTTCTTT
V gene: TRBV5-1; clone size: once; J gene: TRBJ2-1; D gene: TRBD2; CDR3 protein: CASRSSGGEYNEQFF; CDR3 DNA: TGCGCCAGCAGGTCTAGCGGGGGGGAATACAATGAGCAGTTCTTC
V gene: TRBV11-3; clone size: NA; J gene: TRBJ2-1; D gene: NA; CDR3 protein: CASSLWGVQGNEQFF; CDR3 DNA: TGTGCCAGCAGCTTATGGGGGGTCCAGGGGAATGAGCAGTTCTTC
V gene: TRBV6-5; clone size: NA; J gene: TRBJ1-5; D gene: NA; CDR3 protein: CASSEWDGDNQPQHF; CDR3 DNA: TGTGCCAGCAGTGAATGGGACGGAGATAATCAGCCCCAGCATTTT
V gene: TRBV30; clone size: NA; J gene: TRBJ2-1; D gene: NA; CDR3 protein: CAWSPPWGRSRNNEQFF; CDR3 DNA: TGTGCCTGGAGTCCCCCCTGGGGGAGATCACGAAACAATGAGCAGTTCTTC
V gene: TRBV18; clone size: NA; J gene: TRBJ2-6; D gene: TRBD2; CDR3 protein: CASSQLAGGRSGANVLTF; CDR3 DNA: TGTGCCAGCTCACAACTTGCGGGAGGTCGCTCTGGGGCCAACGTCCTGACTTTC
V gene: TRBV2; clone size: few; J gene: TRBJ2-3; D gene: TRBD2; CDR3 protein: CASSDVAGGDTQYF; CDR3 DNA: TGTGCCAGCAGTGACGTAGCGGGCGGAGATACGCAGTATTTT
V gene: TRBV6-2/TRBV6-3; clone size: NA; J gene: TRBJ2-1; D gene: NA; CDR3 protein: CASSFRDSPYNEQFF; CDR3 DNA: TGTGCCAGCAGTTTCCGGGACTCGCCCTACAATGAGCAGTTCTTC
V gene: TRBV7-2; clone size: NA; J gene: TRBJ1-3; D gene: NA; CDR3 protein: CASSLRRGNTIYF; CDR3 DNA: TGTGCCAGCAGCTTACGGAGGGGAAACACCATATATTTT